This is a list of T cell receptor beta chains from one sample in a study of T cells in Graves' hyperthyroidism and ophthalmopathy. Using its own MiXCR run on the multiplex PCR reads, TCRdb lists one record per CDR3 protein. Among nearly 750,000 distinct CDR3 sequences listed, under 45% were seen once. Material: blood. The source of these receptors is a woman between 40 and 55 years old with Graves' hyperthyroidism. CDR3s include the opening cysteine and the closing phenylalanine or tryptophan. A D gene is named only where the DNA matches it firmly. A clone size is listed for some rows: how often the clone was seen (once, few, many), or a class if it is expanded.

>TRBV19|many|TRBJ1-6|-
TGTGCCAGTAGTATAGGGACAGTCAATAATTCACCCCTCCACTTT
CASSIGTVNNSPLHF
>TRBV20-1|many|TRBJ2-7|-
TGCAGTGCTAGTGGATACGAGCAGTACTTC
CSASGYEQYF
>TRBV12-5|many|TRBJ1-2|-
TGTGCTAGTGGTTTGGGCCAGGGTGGCTACACCTTC
CASGLGQGGYTF
>TRBV4-3|-|TRBJ2-7|-
TGCGCCAGCAGCCAAGTTGTGGGCCCCTACGAGCAGTACTTC
CASSQVVGPYEQYF
>TRBV6-2/TRBV6-3|once|TRBJ2-2|-
TGTGCCAGCAGTGAATATAGGGAGTACACCGGGGAGCTGTTTTTT
CASSEYREYTGELFF
>TRBV24-1|few|TRBJ2-7|TRBD2
TGTGCCAGCAGTGTGACTAGCGGCTACGAGCAGTACTTC
CASSVTSGYEQYF
>TRBV6-5|-|TRBJ1-2|-
TGTGCAACTTCAACCCCGGGGAACTATGGCTACACCTTC
CATSTPGNYGYTF
>TRBV24-1|many|TRBJ2-6|-
TGTGCCACCAGTGAGAACAGGGTTACTGGGGCCAACGTCCTGACTTTC
CATSENRVTGANVLTF
>TRBV5-1|-|TRBJ1-1|TRBD1
TGCGCCAGCAGCCTGACAGGGATGAAAGAAGCTTTCTTT
CASSLTGMKEAFF
>TRBV29-1|-|TRBJ2-2|-
-
CSATATGANVLTFGAGTGELFF
>TRBV10-3|-|TRBJ1-2|-
TGTGCCATCAGTGAGTCAACGGGGGCGAGCTATGGCTACACCTTC
CAISESTGASYGYTF
>TRBV7-4|many|TRBJ2-7|-
TGTGCCAGCAGCTTAGTGTTCACCGGCAGGGACTACGAGCAGTACTTC
CASSLVFTGRDYEQYF
>TRBV7-2|many|TRBJ2-7|-
TGTGCCAGCAGCGGACCCAAGTCCTACGAGCAGTACTTC
CASSGPKSYEQYF
>TRBV7-9|many|TRBJ2-5|-
TGTGCCAGCAGCTCCCAGCCCCTAGCGTCGGAGACCCAGTACTTC
CASSSQPLASETQYF
>TRBV6-1|-|TRBJ1-5|-
TGTGCCAGCAGAAACCCACAGGGTACTCAGCCCCAGCATTTT
CASRNPQGTQPQHF
>TRBV3-1|-|TRBJ1-2|-
TGTGCCAGCAGCCAAGAGCCAGGCGTCTATGGCTACACCTTC
CASSQEPGVYGYTF